These 11 T cell receptor beta chains share one sample of origin, sequenced in a study of molecular identifiers for immune sequencing clone quantification. TCRdb processed the PCR reads anew with MiXCR; each CDR3 protein has one entry. Of some 11,000 distinct CDR3 sequences listed, under 20% are singletons. The sample comprised naive CD8+ T cells from blood, with Jurkat cell RNA spiked in. Subset of the sample: FACS-sorted CD8+CD4-CCR7+CD45RA+ naive T cells. The receptors shown here come from a human donor in good health. Some libraries in this study had Jurkat cell RNA spiked in.

To note about this clonotype: One base away lies a much larger clone, so this may be a sequencing read error. The chain has TRBV5-1 and TRBJ2-7; D might be TRBD2 (5 bases). The ends were cut back, 4 bases at V and 3 bases at J, with 11 bases in the middle. This CDR3 comprises 13 residues. Germline lookup yields CDR1 SGHRS and CDR2 YFSETQ. The CDR3 DNA sequence: TGCGCCAGCAGCCTTGGACTTTTCTACGAGCAGTACTTC. Protein sequence: CASSLGLFYEQYF.

Sample share makes this clonotype medium-sized. This sequence joins TRBV28 and TRBJ1-1; D is unresolved. The CDR3 consists of 12 residues. V was clipped by 10 bases and J by 1 base, with 10 bases between them. Germline values: CDR1 MDHEN, CDR2 SYDVKM. The CDR3 DNA reads TGTGCCACCTCTGCTCCGAACACTGAAGCTTTCTTT. This encodes CATSAPNTEAFF.

This clonotype was detected ten times or more. This chain links TRBV2 with TRBJ2-1; 8 bases line up with TRBD1. The ends lost 6 bases at V and 6 bases at J; junction bases unmatched: 4. The CDR3 is 13 residues long. Germline V gene lookup returns CDR1 SNHLY and CDR2 FYNNEI. Written as DNA, the CDR3 is TGTGCCAGCAGAGAGGGACAGGCCAATGAGCAGTTCTTC. It codes for CASREGQANEQFF. Supplemented by reference TRBV2 and TRBJ2-1, the full variable domain reads EPEVTQTPSHQVTQMGQEVILRCVPISNHLYFYWYRQILGQKVEFLVSFYNNEISEKSEIFDDQFSVERPDGSNFTLKIRSTKLEDSAMYFCASREGQANEQFFGPGTRLTVL.

This clonotype ranks as medium-sized. The chain couples TRBV7-6 to TRBJ2-7, with 8 positions matching TRBD2. The CDR3 is 15 amino acids. The ends lost 5 bases at V and 6 bases at J; junction bases unmatched: 12. Germline CDR1 SGHVS, CDR2 FNYEAQ. The CDR3 sequence: CASSQRGSGNSEQYF. CDR3 coding DNA: TGTGCCAGCAGCCAGAGGGGTAGCGGGAACTCCGAGCAGTACTTC. Full variable domain (outside the CDR3, taken from reference TRBV7-6 and TRBJ2-7): GAGVSQSPRYKVTKRGQDVALRCDPISGHVSLYWYRQALGQGPEFLTYFNYEAQQDKSGLPNDRFSAERPEGSISTLTIQRTEQRDSAMYRCASSQRGSGNSEQYFGPGTRLTVT.

To note about this clonotype: One base away lies a much larger clone, so this may be a sequencing read error. Because it lacks the conserved phenylalanine or tryptophan at the end, this CDR3 is likely a read error. V and J are TRBV6-1 and TRBJ1-1; D uncertain. There are 14 residues in the CDR3. CDR1 and CDR2 (germline): MNHNS, SASEGT. V lost 2 bases to trimming and J lost 1 base, with 8 bases between them. The CDR3 DNA reads as TGTGCCAGCAGTGAACCCTACACGAACACTGAAGCTTTCCTT. Translation gives CASSEPYTNTEAFL.

This clonotype was found many times. This chain uses TRBV11-2 with TRBJ1-2; TRBD1 might be the D (5 bases). Germline values: CDR1 SGHAT, CDR2 FQNNGV. There are 16 residues in the CDR3. V was pared by 1 base and J by 4 bases, with 16 bases between. CDR3 amino acids: CASSLGFQGGGYGYTF. The CDR3 coding sequence is TGTGCCAGCAGCTTAGGGTTTCAGGGTGGCGGCTATGGCTACACCTTC.

This clonotype has only a few counts. Given a much more abundant clone one base away, this may be a read error. V usage is TRBV4-1 and J usage is TRBJ2-3, with D perhaps TRBD2 (6 bases). The CDR3 runs to 15 residues. The V gene's germline CDR1 is MGHRA and CDR2 YSYEKL. V lost 5 bases and J lost 10, with 22 bases in between. The CDR3 is CASSSGLFPRDAQYF. The CDR3 region has the DNA TGCGCCAGCAGCTCGGGACTTTTTCCCCGTGATGCGCAGTATTTT.

The chain recombines TRBV29-1 with TRBJ2-7, with D perhaps TRBD1 (5 bases). Germline values: CDR1 SQVTM, CDR2 ANQGSEA. There are 12 residues in the CDR3. The ends were cut back, 5 bases at V and 6 bases at J, with 14 bases in the middle. The CDR3 DNA sequence: TGCAGCGTTTATGTTGGGGCCGGCGAGCAGTACTTC. It is translated as CSVYVGAGEQYF.

This clonotype was picked up many times. The CDR3 region has the DNA TGCGCCAGCAGCTTGGAAAAGGGACAGAGCACAGATACGCAGTATTTT. Translation: CASSLEKGQSTDTQYF. V usage is TRBV5-1 and J usage is TRBJ2-3, with TRBD1 matching 7 bases. Germline CDR1 SGHRS, CDR2 YFSETQ. This CDR3 is 16 amino acids long. The ends lost 0 bases at V and 0 bases at J; junction bases unmatched: 4.

Sample share makes this clonotype medium-sized (0.01 to 0.1%). The chain recombines TRBV29-1 with TRBJ1-2, with D uncertain. The CDR3 sequence is 15 residues long. Germline CDR1 reads SQVTM; CDR2 reads ANQGSEA. Between the trimmed V and J ends, which lost 1 base and 5 bases, there was a span of 17 bases. The CDR3 sequence is CSVEVPGRWTYGYTF. The CDR3 bases are TGCAGCGTTGAAGTTCCCGGGAGGTGGACTTATGGCTACACCTTC. Full variable domain (rest looked up from reference TRBV29-1 and TRBJ1-2): SAVISQKPSRDICQRGTSLTIQCQVDSQVTMMFWYRQQPGQSLTLIATANQGSEATYESGFVIDKFPISRPNLTFSTLTVSNMSPEDSSIYLCSVEVPGRWTYGYTFGSGTRLTVV.

The sample holds many counts of this clonotype. V and J are TRBV6-2 or TRBV6-3 and TRBJ2-1, with TRBD2 identical over 9 bases. The CDR3 is made up of 16 amino acids. Germline values: CDR1 MNHEY, CDR2 SVGEGT. V was clipped by 6 bases and J by 9 bases; unmatched bases: 15. CDR3 nucleotides: TGTGCCAGCAGAGATCCTGGACTAGCGAGGTGGGGTGAGCAGTTCTTC. It yields the protein CASRDPGLARWGEQFF.